The following is a T cell receptor (beta chain) sequence with its context. Germline assignment: CDR1 SGHTA and CDR2 FQGNSA. The V and J ends lost 5 bases and 2 bases respectively, with 11 bases between them. This CDR3 contains 14 residues. This sample was included in a study of human T cells and chemical hapten exposure. Looking at the study overall: 2% DPC applied to a 2 cm by 2 cm arm area sensitized donors.

As originally analysed: Samples ranged from about 23,224 to 700,000 TCRs, with a median of approximately 91,000. Each CDR3 protein is one row after TCRdb ran MiXCR on the RACE reads. TCRdb's processing, not the study's, gives the V and J calls here. The sample records approximately 120,000 distinct CDR3 sequences, 9.2% being singletons. As for time point: patch test 2, 6 weeks after DPC sensitization. Regarding treatment: therapeutic diphenylcyclopropenone sensitization with weekly scalp DPC. This TCR came from a woman in her thirties or forties with alopecia areata. Some clones in this sample may be carry-over from other donors' samples. The material was whole blood, obtained in connection with sensitization to the hapten diphenylcyclopropenone (DPC). The chain combines TRBV7-2 with TRBJ2-3; D perhaps matches TRBD2 (6 bases). The CDR3 protein is CASSKGLITDTQYF. The CDR3 coding sequence is TGTGCCAGCAGCAAGGGACTCATCACAGATACGCAGTATTTT.